The sequence of this TCR beta chain was determined in a study of blood T cell repertoires in COVID-19. TCRdb's table, derived via immunoSEQ multiplex PCR, lists solely in-frame clones and lacks some. The sample records some 360,000 clones, 85% to 90% being singletons. V lost 10 bases, J lost 0 bases, and 16 bases lay in between. There are 14 residues in the CDR3. Germline assignment: CDR1 ENHRY and CDR2 SYGVKD. This TCR came from a woman aged 25 to 45 who had been exposed to COVID-19. V and J are TRBV10-3 and TRBJ2-7, with D perhaps TRBD2 (5 bases). Sequencing input: PBMCs or T cells enriched from blood (not recorded which). Here the CDR3 reads CATGVNRSSYEQYF. The CDR3 DNA follows: TGTGCCACCGGGGTGAACAGAAGCTCCTACGAGCAGTACTTC.